Listed here are 25 T cell receptor beta chains from one sample, sequenced in a study of shared clonotypes between healthy human individuals. Sequencing used immunoSEQ multiplex PCR; TCRdb keeps in-frame clones, though not all of them. The sample contains 850,000 to 1,100,000 clones, 60% to 80% of which appear only once. The sequencing sample was made of memory CD4+ T cells from PBMCs. Specified subset: CD45RA-negative fraction. The receptors stem from a man between 18 and 29 years old in good health. Some clones in this sample may be carry-over from other donors' samples.

This chain links TRBV5-1 with TRBJ1-5; no clear D. This CDR3 spans 13 amino acids. Trimming shortened V by 4 bases and J by 11 bases, and 16 bases separated the two germline ends. The V gene's germline CDR1 is SGHRS and CDR2 YFSETQ. The DNA for the CDR3 is TGCGCCAGCAGCGTGGACCCGTCTGGGTCCCAGCATTTT. Translating it yields CASSVDPSGSQHF. The full variable domain, rest sourced from reference TRBV5-1 and TRBJ1-5, is KAGVTQTPRYLIKTRGQQVTLSCSPISGHRSVSWYQQTPGQGLQFLFEYFSETQRNKGNFPGRFSGRQFSNSRSEMNVSTLELGDSALYLCASSVDPSGSQHFGDGTRLSIL.

Worth noting for this clone: Sequence at one end of the junction differs from germline and may be a read error. CDR3 sequence reads: CASSFGMGLLRAF. CDR3 DNA: TGTGCCAGCAGCTTTGGAATGGGGCTTCTAAGGGCTTTT. The chain carries TRBV7-9 and TRBJ2-3, with D possibly TRBD1 on 5 matching bases. Per germline, CDR1 SEHNR and CDR2 FQNEAQ (reference sequence). The length of the CDR3 is 13 residues.

The gene calls are TRBV11-2 and TRBJ2-1; TRBD2 aligns across 10 bases. Germline CDR1 reads SGHAT; CDR2 reads FQNNGV. The CDR3 covers 16 residues. The V gene end was trimmed by 7 bases and the J gene end by 4 bases; junction bases not matched to a gene: 10. CDR3 sequence: CASIASGSLGYNEQFF. DNA for the CDR3: TGTGCCAGCATAGCTAGCGGGAGCCTGGGATACAATGAGCAGTTCTTC. The full variable domain, rest sourced from reference TRBV11-2 and TRBJ2-1, is EAGVAQSPRYKIIEKRQSVAFWCNPISGHATLYWYQQILGQGPKLLIQFQNNGVVDDSQLPKDRFSAERLKGVDSTLKIQPAKLEDSAVYLCASIASGSLGYNEQFFGPGTRLTVL.

The rearrangement uses TRBV28 and TRBJ2-6; D is undetermined. Germline-derived CDR1 and CDR2 are MDHEN and SYDVKM. CDR3 size: 15 residues. V lost 2 bases to trimming and J lost 5 bases, with 10 bases between them. The CDR3 reads CASSLGSDRANVLTF. The CDR3, as DNA: TGTGCCAGCAGTTTAGGATCAGACCGGGCCAACGTCCTGACTTTC.

The chain carries TRBV15 and TRBJ2-2; no reliable D call. Germline V gene sequence: CDR1 LNHNV, CDR2 YYDKDF (reference sequence). Trimming took off 1 base at V and 6 bases at J, with 6 bases between the two ends. This CDR3 comprises 13 residues. In DNA form, the CDR3 reads TGTGCCACCAGCAGAGCTAAAGCCGGGGAGCTGTTTTTT. Translating gives CATSRAKAGELFF.

This clone has just a few counts. V is TRBV30 and J is TRBJ1-2; a weak D match, TRBD1 (5 bases). V lost 4 bases, J lost 0 bases, and 24 bases lay in between. The CDR3 has 18 residues. CDR1 GTSNPN and CDR2 SVGIG come from the germline V gene (reference sequence). CDR3 nucleotides: TGTGCCTGGACAGGCAGAAGGGACTATATTAAGGCTAACTATGGCTACACCTTC. Protein sequence: CAWTGRRDYIKANYGYTF.

The rearrangement uses TRBV27 and TRBJ2-7; a possible D gene is TRBD2 (6 bases). This CDR3 is built from 12 residues. Germline V CDR1 and CDR2: MNHEY, SMNVEV (reference sequence). Trimming cost V 10 bases and J 6 bases, with 16 bases left between them. CDR3 amino acids: CATLPGGLEQYF. The CDR3 DNA follows: TGTGCCACCCTCCCCGGGGGTCTCGAGCAGTACTTC.

This clone was observed once. The genes are TRBV5-1 and TRBJ2-7; 7 nucleotides align to TRBD1. Germline V CDR1 and CDR2: SGHRS, YFSETQ. CDR3 size: 13 residues. V dropped 4 bases and J dropped 3; count of bases not matched to a gene: 4. The CDR3 loop is CASSDGQVYEQYF. Written as DNA, the CDR3 is TGCGCCAGCAGCGACGGACAGGTCTACGAGCAGTACTTC.

The V gene is TRBV2, the J gene TRBJ2-5; perhaps TRBD1 as D (6 bases). From germline, CDR1 is SNHLY and CDR2 FYNNEI. Trimming took 4 bases from V and 5 from J, leaving 11 bases between them. The length of the CDR3 is 13 residues. This chain's CDR3 is CASSGDRFETQYF. CDR3 in DNA: TGTGCCAGCAGTGGAGACAGGTTTGAGACCCAGTACTTC. Full variable domain (rest looked up from reference TRBV2 and TRBJ2-5): EPEVTQTPSHQVTQMGQEVILRCVPISNHLYFYWYRQILGQKVEFLVSFYNNEISEKSEIFDDQFSVERPDGSNFTLKIRSTKLEDSAMYFCASSGDRFETQYFGPGTRLLVL.

The genes are TRBV30 and TRBJ1-1, with TRBD1 matching 7 bases. The junction had 5 bases not matched to a gene; V was cut back by 2 bases and J by 5 bases. The CDR3 is made up of 13 amino acids. Germline assignment: CDR1 GTSNPN and CDR2 SVGIG (reference sequence). The CDR3 region is CAWSTTGFTEAFF. CDR3 nucleotides: TGTGCCTGGAGTACGACAGGGTTTACTGAAGCTTTCTTT. Looking up the rest from reference TRBV30 and TRBJ1-1 gives the full variable domain: SQTIHQWPATLVQPVGSPLSLECTVEGTSNPNLYWYRQAAGRGLQLLFYSVGIGQISSEVPQNLSASRPQDRQFILSSKKLLLSDSGFYLCAWSTTGFTEAFFGQGTRLTVV.

V usage is TRBV5-6 and J usage is TRBJ2-5, with D possibly TRBD2 on 6 matching bases. CDR1 and CDR2 from the germline V gene are SGHDT and YYEEEE. The CDR3 contains 17 residues. V shed 0 bases and J shed 2 bases, with 17 bases lying between them. The CDR3 is CASSLGDSRVGQETQYF. The DNA of the CDR3 is TGTGCCAGCAGCTTGGGGGACTCCCGTGTTGGACAAGAGACCCAGTACTTC. The complete variable domain, with remaining parts taken from reference TRBV5-6 and TRBJ2-5, reads DAGVTQSPTHLIKTRGQQVTLRCSPKSGHDTVSWYQQALGQGPQFIFQYYEEEERQRGNFPDRFSGHQFPNYSSELNVNALLLGDSALYLCASSLGDSRVGQETQYFGPGTRLLVL.

The chain carries TRBV5-4 and TRBJ2-7; D might be TRBD1 (5 bases). The CDR3 is 13 amino acids. Germline lookup yields CDR1 SGHNT and CDR2 YYREEE (reference sequence). Trimming pared 5 bases from V and 4 bases from J, leaving 13 bases between. Here the CDR3 DNA reads TGTGCCAGCAGTAATGATACAGGTTACGAGCAGTACTTC. Its translation: CASSNDTGYEQYF.

This rearrangement joins TRBV5-1 to TRBJ2-1; D is ambiguous. Germline loops: CDR1 SGHRS, CDR2 YFSETQ. Trimming left V 6 bases short and J 2 bases short, with 9 bases between. The CDR3 covers 13 residues. The CDR3 nucleotides are TGCGCCAGCACCGGGCACACCTACAATGAGCAGTTCTTC. It codes for CASTGHTYNEQFF.

This clone was seen only a few times. A far larger clone is only one base removed, so a read error is likely. The V call is TRBV30, the J call TRBJ1-2, with TRBD1 identical over 7 bases. V lost 1 base and J lost 3; bases outside the gene matches: 11. Germline assignment: CDR1 GTSNPN and CDR2 SVGIG (reference sequence). CDR3 size: 16 residues. CDR3 sequence: CAWSANPQGTHYGYTF. CDR3 sequence (DNA): TGTGCCTGGAGTGCCAACCCACAGGGGACTCACTATGGCTACACCTTC.

The rearrangement links TRBV23-1 to TRBJ1-1; the D gene is possibly TRBD1 (6 bases). TRBV23-1 counts as an open reading frame of uncertain function. The CDR3 runs 14 residues. V lost 2 bases, J lost 4 bases, and 11 bases lay in between. In nucleotides, the CDR3 is TGCGCCAGCAGTCAAGCGAGGGGGGGCACTGAAGCTTTCTTT. Its translation: CASSQARGGTEAFF.

This chain links TRBV6-1 with TRBJ1-1; D remains unclear. Germline loops: CDR1 MNHNS, CDR2 SASEGT. V shed 4 bases and J shed 6 bases, with 12 bases lying between them. This CDR3 is built from 13 residues. The CDR3 DNA reads as TGTGCCAGCAGTGTCGGGTCGGACGCTGAAGCTTTCTTT. Encoded protein: CASSVGSDAEAFF.

The CDR3 DNA follows: TGTGCCAGCAGCGCCGGGACAGGGGGCTCCTACGAGCAGTACTTC. Residues: CASSAGTGGSYEQYF. The V and J genes are TRBV13 and TRBJ2-7, with 11 bases fitting TRBD1. V lost 5 bases, J lost 0 bases, and 3 bases stayed unmatched. This CDR3 contains 15 residues. Germline assignment: CDR1 PRHDT and CDR2 FYEKMQ (reference sequence).

The V and J genes are TRBV6-5 and TRBJ2-7; TRBD2 is a possible D gene (6 bases). This CDR3 spans 14 amino acids. The germline V gene encodes CDR1 MNHEY and CDR2 SVGAGI. V was cut by 2 bases and J by 4 bases, with 12 bases left in between. CDR3 amino acids: CASSYRRGAYEQYF. As DNA, the CDR3 is TGTGCCAGCAGTTACAGGCGGGGAGCATACGAGCAGTACTTC.

This rearrangement joins TRBV11-2 to TRBJ2-1; 10 bases fit TRBD2. Trimming at V came to 5 bases and at J to 0 bases, leaving 4 bases not matched to a gene. The CDR3 loop spans 16 amino acids. Germline V gene sequence: CDR1 SGHAT, CDR2 FQNNGV. DNA for the CDR3: TGTGCCAGCAGCCGCCCTAGCGGGAGCTCCTACAATGAGCAGTTCTTC. It yields the protein CASSRPSGSSYNEQFF.

There are a few counts of this clone. This chain uses TRBV27 with TRBJ2-3, with 9 bases aligning to TRBD2. There are 14 residues in the CDR3. Germline V gene lookup returns CDR1 MNHEY and CDR2 SMNVEV (reference sequence). J gave up 2 bases and V 11 bases, and 8 bases lay outside the gene matches. CDR3 residues: CAAGASGATDTQYF. The CDR3 nucleotides are TGTGCCGCGGGGGCTAGCGGGGCCACAGATACGCAGTATTTT.

The chain employs TRBV6-1 and TRBJ1-3, with D possibly being TRBD1 (6 bases). The CDR3 loop spans 15 amino acids. V lost 6 bases, J lost 0 bases, and 12 bases lay in between. Germline CDR1 and CDR2: MNHNS and SASEGT. CDR3 DNA sequence: TGTGCCAGCAGACCCAGGGGCGCCTCTGGAAACACCATATATTTT. This sequence encodes CASRPRGASGNTIYF.

V gene TRBV28 combines with J gene TRBJ1-2; D possibly corresponds to TRBD1 (6 bases). CDR1 and CDR2 (germline): MDHEN, SYDVKM. V was shortened by 2 bases and J by 8 bases, with 15 bases between the two germline ends. The CDR3 sequence is 14 residues long. The DNA for the CDR3 is TGTGCCAGCAGTTTAGCCTCCGGCGGGGGCGGCTACACCTTC. It codes for CASSLASGGGGYTF.

This clone was seen a single time. This sample includes further DNA sequences coding for the same CDR3. The rearrangement uses TRBV5-6 and TRBJ1-1; D not certain. Germline V gives CDR1 SGHDT, CDR2 YYEEEE. V gave up 3 bases and J gave up 1 base, with 10 bases separating them. The length of the CDR3 is 14 residues. CDR3 in DNA: TGTGCCAGCAGCTGGGGTGGGAGGAACACTGAAGCTTTCTTT. Its translation is CASSWGGRNTEAFF.

CDR3: CASSPTSGTGELFF. In DNA form, the CDR3 reads TGTGCCAGCAGCCCGACGTCAGGCACCGGGGAGCTGTTTTTT. The V call is TRBV7-2, the J call TRBJ2-2; D gene uncertain. V lost 5 bases, J lost 4 bases, and 11 bases lay in between. This CDR3 spans 14 amino acids. Germline CDR1 SGHTA, CDR2 FQGNSA.

CDR3 loop: CASRAHDTNSYEQYF. Here the CDR3 DNA reads TGTGCCAGCAGGGCACATGACACCAACTCCTACGAGCAGTACTTC. The V and J genes are TRBV27 and TRBJ2-7; D is uncertain. Trimming shortened V by 6 bases and J by 0 bases, and 15 bases separated the two germline ends. Germline V CDR1 and CDR2: MNHEY, SMNVEV (reference sequence). This CDR3 contains 15 residues.